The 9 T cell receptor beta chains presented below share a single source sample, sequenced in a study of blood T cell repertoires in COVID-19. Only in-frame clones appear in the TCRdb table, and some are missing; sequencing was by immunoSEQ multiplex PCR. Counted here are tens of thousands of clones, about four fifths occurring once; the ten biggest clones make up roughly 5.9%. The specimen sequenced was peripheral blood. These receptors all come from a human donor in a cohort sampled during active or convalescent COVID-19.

The CDR3 region has the DNA TGTGCCAGTAGTATCTATACCACCGGGACAGGGGCAGTCGAGCAGTACTTC. It codes for CASSIYTTGTGAVEQYF. The chain couples TRBV19 to TRBJ2-7; 10 bases are a match to TRBD1. J gave up 6 bases and V 3 bases, and 14 bases lay outside the gene matches. CDR1 LNHDA and CDR2 SQIVND come from the germline V gene (reference sequence). CDR3 size: 17 residues.

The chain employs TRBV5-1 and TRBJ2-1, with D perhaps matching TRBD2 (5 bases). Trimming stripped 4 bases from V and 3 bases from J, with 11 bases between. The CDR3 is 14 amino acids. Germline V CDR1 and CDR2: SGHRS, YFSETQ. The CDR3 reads CASSEGLNYNEQFF. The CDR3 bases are TGCGCCAGCAGCGAGGGTTTAAACTACAATGAGCAGTTCTTC.

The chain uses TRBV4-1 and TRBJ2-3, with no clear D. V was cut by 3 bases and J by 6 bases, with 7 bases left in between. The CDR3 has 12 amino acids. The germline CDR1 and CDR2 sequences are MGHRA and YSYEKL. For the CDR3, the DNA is TGCGCCAGCAGCCAGCTAGAGGATACGCAGTATTTT. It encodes CASSQLEDTQYF.

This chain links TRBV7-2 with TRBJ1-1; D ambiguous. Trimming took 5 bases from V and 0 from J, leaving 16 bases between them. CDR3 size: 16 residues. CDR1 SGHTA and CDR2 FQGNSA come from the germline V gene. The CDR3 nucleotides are TGTGCCAGCAGCGTGTTGACGACGGCGGTGAACACTGAAGCTTTCTTT. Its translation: CASSVLTTAVNTEAFF.

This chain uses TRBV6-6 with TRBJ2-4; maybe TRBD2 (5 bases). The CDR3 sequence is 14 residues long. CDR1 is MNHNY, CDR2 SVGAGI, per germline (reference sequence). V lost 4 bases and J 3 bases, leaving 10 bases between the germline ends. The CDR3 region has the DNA TGTGCCAGCAGTTCGGCGGGTCTCAAAAACATTCAGTACTTC. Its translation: CASSSAGLKNIQYF.

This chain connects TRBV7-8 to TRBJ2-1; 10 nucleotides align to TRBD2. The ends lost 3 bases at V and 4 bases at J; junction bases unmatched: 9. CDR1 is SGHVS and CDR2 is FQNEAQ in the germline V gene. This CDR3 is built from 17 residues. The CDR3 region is CASSFPSGGLNYNEQFF. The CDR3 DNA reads TGTGCCAGCAGCTTCCCTAGCGGGGGCCTTAATTACAATGAGCAGTTCTTC.

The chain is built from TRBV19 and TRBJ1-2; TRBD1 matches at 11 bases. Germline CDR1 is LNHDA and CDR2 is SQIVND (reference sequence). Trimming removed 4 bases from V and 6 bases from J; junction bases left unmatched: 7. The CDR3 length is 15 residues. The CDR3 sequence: CASSKAGTGGNGYTF. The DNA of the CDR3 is TGTGCCAGTAGTAAAGCTGGGACAGGGGGGAATGGCTACACCTTC.

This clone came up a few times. For the CDR3, the DNA is TGTGCCAGCAGCCCAATGTTATTGGCAGGGAACTATGGCTACACCTTC. It translates to CASSPMLLAGNYGYTF. The chain carries TRBV11-2 and TRBJ1-2; perhaps TRBD1 as D (5 bases). Looked up from germline, CDR1 is SGHAT and CDR2 is FQNNGV. Trimming removed 5 bases at V and 2 bases at J, with 18 bases between. The CDR3 covers 16 residues.

The CDR3, as DNA: TGTGCCAGCAGTGACTCGGAGGGATCGCATGGCTACACCTTC. This gives the protein CASSDSEGSHGYTF. This chain links TRBV6-4 with TRBJ1-2, with D unresolved. V shed 0 bases and J shed 6 bases, with 11 bases lying between them. The CDR3 is 14 residues long. CDR1 is MRHNA and CDR2 is SNTAGT in the germline V gene.